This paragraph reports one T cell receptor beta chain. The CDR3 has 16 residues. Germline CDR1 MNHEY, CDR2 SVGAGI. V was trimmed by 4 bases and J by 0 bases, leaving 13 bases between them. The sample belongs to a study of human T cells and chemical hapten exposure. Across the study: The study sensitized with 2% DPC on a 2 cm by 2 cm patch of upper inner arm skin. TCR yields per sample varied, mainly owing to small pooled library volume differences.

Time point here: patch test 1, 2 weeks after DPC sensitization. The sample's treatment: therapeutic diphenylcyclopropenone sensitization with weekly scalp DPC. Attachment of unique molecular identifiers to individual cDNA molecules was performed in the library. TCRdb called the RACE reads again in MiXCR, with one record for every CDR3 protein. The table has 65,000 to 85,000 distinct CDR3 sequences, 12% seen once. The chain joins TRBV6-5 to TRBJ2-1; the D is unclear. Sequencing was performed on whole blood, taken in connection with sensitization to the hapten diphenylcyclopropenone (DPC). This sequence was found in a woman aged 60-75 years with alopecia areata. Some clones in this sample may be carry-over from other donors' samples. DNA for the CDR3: TGTGCCAGCAGTTTCCGAGGACCAAGCTCCTACAATGAGCAGTTCTTC. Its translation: CASSFRGPSSYNEQFF.